This is a list of T cell receptor beta chains from one sample in a study of blood T cell repertoires in COVID-19. Profiling relied on immunoSEQ multiplex PCR, and the TCRdb table lists in-frame clones only, not all of them. The sample contains about 250,000 clones, 88% of which appear only once. The specimen was peripheral blood. The origin of the receptors is a woman aged 40 to 55 who had recovered from COVID-19. Both conserved end residues are part of each CDR3. Fields, in order: D gene, clone size, CDR3 length, J gene, V gene, CDR3 DNA, CDR3 protein. The D gene is left open where the match is weak. Clone size is not always given. Where it is, it says once, few, many or a class for expanded clones.

-	-	16	TRBJ1-2	TRBV5-4	TGTGCCAGCAGGGGCGACAATTTCCCTTTCGGCTATGGCTACACCTTC	CASRGDNFPFGYGYTF
TRBD2	-	16	TRBJ2-3	TRBV2	TGTGCCAGCAAAGAACTAGCGGCCCCTAGCACAGATACGCAGTATTTT	CASKELAAPSTDTQYF
-	-	13	TRBJ2-2	TRBV10-3	TGTGCCATCAGTAGGGGACTGGGCGGGGAGCTGTTTTTT	CAISRGLGGELFF
TRBD1	-	14	TRBJ1-2	TRBV7-2	TGTGCCAGCAGCTTGGACAGGGCGAACTATGGCTACACCTTC	CASSLDRANYGYTF
-	-	14	TRBJ1-2	TRBV14	TGTGCCAGCAGCCCGGGACATTTGTCCCATGGCTACACCTTC	CASSPGHLSHGYTF
TRBD2	-	14	TRBJ2-1	TRBV18	TGTGCCAGCTCACCGGGGGTTAGCGGGAGTGTGTGGTTCTTC	CASSPGVSGSVWFF
-	once	14	TRBJ1-2	TRBV7-9	TGTGCCAGCAGCCCCAGGGCCCTGGGCTATGGCTACACCTTC	CASSPRALGYGYTF
-	-	16	TRBJ2-7	TRBV6-5	TGTGCCAGCAGTTACTCATCGCAGGGTGGCGCCTACGAGCAGTACTTC	CASSYSSQGGAYEQYF
-	few	12	TRBJ1-1	TRBV15	TGTGCCACCAGCAGGGTCGGGGCTGAAGCTTTCTTT	CATSRVGAEAFF
-	-	12	TRBJ2-3	TRBV6-2/TRBV6-3	TGTGCCAGCAGTTCAGTCACAGATACGCAGTATTTT	CASSSVTDTQYF
-	-	11	TRBJ2-7	TRBV3-1/TRBV3-2	TGTGCCACCCGGGGCTCCTACGAGCAGTACTTC	CATRGSYEQYF
TRBD1	few	18	TRBJ1-3	TRBV25-1	TGTGCCAGCAGTCCCAGGGGGACAGGGGGCCTCTCTGGAAACACCATATATTTT	CASSPRGTGGLSGNTIYF
TRBD2	many	14	TRBJ2-7	TRBV19	TGTGCCAGTAGGGCCGGGGGGGCTGGATACGAGCAGTACTTC	CASRAGGAGYEQYF
-	few	15	TRBJ1-6	TRBV19	TGTGCCAGCAACCGGGGGAGCTCCTATAATTCACCCCTCCACTTT	CASNRGSSYNSPLHF
-	-	17	TRBJ1-2	TRBV27	TGTGCCAGCAGTGACGGGACACCCCTTCGTGGCAACTATGGCTACACCTTC	CASSDGTPLRGNYGYTF
TRBD1	-	17	TRBJ2-2	TRBV4-3	TGCGCCAGCAGCCTAAGATCCGGGACAGAAGGCACCGGGGAGCTGTTTTTT	CASSLRSGTEGTGELFF
-	-	12	TRBJ1-2	TRBV6-2/TRBV6-3	TGTGCCAGCAGTTACTCGGGGGGGGCCAGCACCTTC	CASSYSGGASTF
-	-	19	TRBJ1-5	TRBV5-5	TGTGCCAGCAGCTTCTTTCGGGGCGGCGAGGACTATAGCAATCAGCCCCAGCATTTT	CASSFFRGGEDYSNQPQHF
-	-	14	TRBJ2-3	TRBV27	TGTGCCAGCAGTCAGGGACTGTCGCGAGGGACGCAGTATTTT	CASSQGLSRGTQYF
TRBD1	-	15	TRBJ2-7	TRBV5-8	TGTGCCAGCAGCCCATGGACAGGGGGCAACTACGAGCAGTACTTC	CASSPWTGGNYEQYF
-	-	15	TRBJ1-1	TRBV11-3	TGTGCCAGCAGCCCCCTGGGGCCACGACCCACTGAAGCTTTCTTT	CASSPLGPRPTEAFF
TRBD2	few	14	TRBJ2-7	TRBV3-1/TRBV3-2	TGTGCCAGCAGCCACTCTAGCGGGAGTACCGAGCAGTACTTC	CASSHSSGSTEQYF
-	-	15	TRBJ2-1	TRBV19	TGTGCCAGTAGTATAGGGGGCGGCTCCTACAATGAGCAGTTCTTC	CASSIGGGSYNEQFF
-	-	12	TRBJ1-5	TRBV12-3/TRBV12-4	TGTGCCAGCAGTTTAACGGTTCAGCCCCAGCATTTT	CASSLTVQPQHF
-	-	15	TRBJ1-2	TRBV4-3	TGCGCCAGCAGCCAAACGGGTACTTATTTCTATGGCTACACCTTC	CASSQTGTYFYGYTF
-	-	12	TRBJ2-7	TRBV7-9	TGTGCCAGCAGCTCCCGACTAGACGAGCAGTACTTC	CASSSRLDEQYF
-	-	15	TRBJ1-5	TRBV4-3	TGCGCCAGCAGCCAAGGCACCTATAGCAATCAGCCCCAGCATTTT	CASSQGTYSNQPQHF
TRBD1	-	18	TRBJ1-5	TRBV10-3	TGTGCCAGTGACCGGGACAGGGGGCGTCTTCATAGCAATCAGCCCCAGCATTTT	CASDRDRGRLHSNQPQHF
-	-	14	TRBJ2-7	TRBV5-1	TGCGCCAGCACCTTCCGGACAGACTCCTACGAGCAGTACTTC	CASTFRTDSYEQYF
TRBD1	once	16	TRBJ2-1	TRBV6-2/TRBV6-3	TGTGCCAGCAGTACAGACAGGGCCCTCTCCTACAATGAGCAGTTCTTC	CASSTDRALSYNEQFF
TRBD2	-	15	TRBJ2-3	TRBV5-1	TGCGCCAGCAGCTTGGCCCTAGCGGGAGTTGATACGCAGTATTTT	CASSLALAGVDTQYF
TRBD1	-	15	TRBJ1-2	TRBV9	TGTGCCAGCAACGACCCGGGACAGGGGGCCTATGGCTACACCTTC	CASNDPGQGAYGYTF
-	once	14	TRBJ1-1	TRBV2	TGTGCCAGCAGTGTGTGGGCAATGAACACTGAAGCTTTCTTT	CASSVWAMNTEAFF
-	-	15	TRBJ1-5	TRBV19	TGTGCCAGTAGCCGAAACGGGGGAGAGGGGCAGCCCCAGCATTTT	CASSRNGGEGQPQHF
-	-	16	TRBJ2-4	TRBV19	TGTGCCAGTAGTATAGAGGGGGGGCGAGCCAAAAACATTCAGTACTTC	CASSIEGGRAKNIQYF
-	-	13	TRBJ2-7	TRBV30	TGTGCCGCCCACAGGGCGTGGACCTACGAGCAGTACTTC	CAAHRAWTYEQYF
-	once	12	TRBJ1-2	TRBV7-9	TGTGCCAGCAGCTTAGTAGGGGTAGGCTACACCTTC	CASSLVGVGYTF
TRBD1	-	15	TRBJ2-3	TRBV6-2/TRBV6-3	TGTGCCAGCAGTTACCGAGGGGGCGACACAGATACGCAGTATTTT	CASSYRGGDTDTQYF
-	-	16	TRBJ1-1	TRBV27	TGTGCCAGCAAAGGTATCGGAACAGGGATGGGCACTGAAGCTTTCTTT	CASKGIGTGMGTEAFF
TRBD1	-	16	TRBJ2-1	TRBV5-1	TGCGCCAGCAGCTTCACCGGGACAGGGGGCCACAATGAGCAGTTCTTC	CASSFTGTGGHNEQFF
-	-	14	TRBJ1-5	TRBV5-4	TGTGCCAGCAGCTTGGGGCGGGGCAATCAGCCCCAGCATTTT	CASSLGRGNQPQHF